A single sample gave rise to the 32 T cell receptor beta chains below, sequenced in a study of T-cell memory formation after mild COVID-19. TCRdb used MiXCR to reprocess the 5' RACE reads, holding one entry per CDR3 protein. The profile shows approximately 500,000 distinct CDR3 sequences, 25% of them singletons. The sample was PBMCs or a T cell subset sorted from them (not recorded which). Receptors were obtained from an adult woman who had mild COVID-19 (a few samples of this study predate the infection). Cell type and time point are not known.

The chain couples TRBV5-5 to TRBJ1-6; a possible D gene is TRBD1 (5 bases). The V gene lost 5 bases and the J gene lost 9 bases, with 12 bases spanning the gap. Germline V CDR1 and CDR2: SGHKS, YYEKEE (reference sequence). The CDR3 consists of 13 residues. The CDR3 sequence is CASREGWSSPLHF. CDR3 sequence (DNA): TGTGCCAGCAGAGAGGGGTGGAGTTCACCCCTCCACTTT.

This clonotype was seen only a few times. This chain connects TRBV7-9 to TRBJ2-3, with 11 bases lining up with TRBD2. CDR3 length equals 16 residues. Unmatched junction bases numbered 5, after V lost 2 bases and J lost 4 bases. CDR1 SEHNR and CDR2 FQNEAQ come from the germline V gene (reference sequence). This CDR3 is CASSLTLAGVADTQYF. The DNA for the CDR3 is TGTGCCAGCAGCTTAACACTAGCGGGGGTAGCAGATACGCAGTATTTT. The variable domain in full, completed from reference TRBV7-9 and TRBJ2-3, reads DTGVSQNPRHKITKRGQNVTFRCDPISEHNRLYWYRQTLGQGPEFLTYFQNEAQLEKSRLLSDRFSAERPKGSFSTLEIQRTEQGDSAMYLCASSLTLAGVADTQYFGPGTRLTVL.

The rearrangement joins TRBV11-1 to TRBJ2-3; 7 bases match TRBD1. The germline gives CDR1 SGHAT, CDR2 FQDESV (reference sequence). The CDR3 loop spans 14 amino acids. The V gene end was trimmed by 5 bases and the J gene end by 8 bases; junction bases not matched to a gene: 10. Here the CDR3 reads CASSKTGKEATQYF. The DNA of the CDR3 is TGTGCCAGCAGCAAGACAGGGAAGGAGGCTACGCAGTATTTT.

The chain uses TRBV3-1 and TRBJ2-1; 7 nucleotides align to TRBD2. CDR1 and CDR2 from the germline V gene are LGHDT and YNNKEL (reference sequence). The V and J ends lost 4 bases and 0 bases, in that order; junction bases with no gene match: 6. The CDR3 totals 16 residues. The CDR3 here is CASSRGRVSSYNEQFF. Here the CDR3 DNA reads TGTGCCAGCAGCCGGGGGAGGGTTAGCTCCTACAATGAGCAGTTCTTC.

The chain couples TRBV14 to TRBJ2-7; maybe TRBD2 (5 bases). Looked up from germline, CDR1 is SGHDN and CDR2 is FVKESK. This CDR3 has 13 residues. V lost 3 bases, J lost 6 bases, and 12 bases lay in between. CDR3 in amino acids: CASSQYGELEQYF. CDR3 nucleotides: TGTGCCAGCAGCCAGTACGGGGAACTCGAGCAGTACTTC.

This rearrangement joins TRBV12-3 or TRBV12-4 to TRBJ2-3, with a tentative D call TRBD2 (7 bases). The CDR3 length is 15 residues. V was shortened by 5 bases and J by 4 bases, with 16 bases between the two germline ends. The CDR3 here is CASSLRGPHADTQYF. The DNA for the CDR3 is TGTGCCAGCAGTCTGCGGGGGCCCCACGCAGATACGCAGTATTTT.

The CDR3 here is CATSGSTGQGNTEAFF. The CDR3 DNA reads as TGTGCCACCAGTGGTTCAACGGGACAAGGGAACACTGAAGCTTTCTTT. The J gene is TRBJ1-1, the V gene TRBV24-1, with TRBD1 as a possible D gene (6 bases). The V end was cut by 5 bases, the J end by 1 base, with 16 bases between. This CDR3 region has 16 residues. Per germline, CDR1 KGHDR and CDR2 SFDVKD.

The chain uses TRBV29-1 and TRBJ2-5, with TRBD2 identical over 8 bases. V trimming: 4 bases; J trimming: 4 bases; junction bases outside the gene matches: 5. Per the germline V gene, CDR1 is SQVTM and CDR2 is ANQGSEA. The CDR3 totals 13 residues. The CDR3 bases are TGCAGCGTTGGGGGGACTAGAAGAGAGACCCAGTACTTC. It encodes CSVGGTRRETQYF.

This chain joins TRBV19 and TRBJ2-1; 9 nucleotides match TRBD2. The CDR3 spans 14 residues. CDR1 and CDR2 (germline): LNHDA, SQIVND (reference sequence). V lost 5 bases and J lost 7; bases outside the gene matches: 6. CDR3 protein: CASSAGLAINEQFF. Written as DNA, the CDR3 is TGTGCCAGTAGTGCAGGACTAGCGATAAATGAGCAGTTCTTC.

The rearrangement uses TRBV9 and TRBJ2-1; possible D gene TRBD2, 5 bases. This CDR3 comprises 17 residues. Looked up from germline, CDR1 is SGDLS and CDR2 is YYNGEE. Between the trimmed V and J ends, which lost 3 bases and 2 bases, there was a span of 18 bases. As DNA, the CDR3 is TGTGCCAGCAGCGCCCAGCCCTTAGCGAGGACCTACAATGAGCAGTTCTTC. Its translation is CASSAQPLARTYNEQFF. Based on the CDR3 plus reference TRBV9 and TRBJ2-1, the full variable domain is DSGVTQTPKHLITATGQRVTLRCSPRSGDLSVYWYQQSLDQGLQFLIQYYNGEERAKGNILERFSAQQFPDLHSELNLSSLELGDSALYFCASSAQPLARTYNEQFFGPGTRLTVL.

This clonotype has just a few counts. The rearrangement links TRBV6-2 or TRBV6-3 to TRBJ2-7, with 7 bases identical to TRBD2. The V gene's germline CDR1 is MNHEY and CDR2 SVGEGT. With V trimmed by 9 bases and J by 5 bases, 16 bases remained unmatched. CDR3 length: 15 residues. The CDR3: CARTTLPWEGHEQYF. As DNA, the CDR3 is TGTGCCAGAACTACTTTACCGTGGGAGGGTCACGAGCAGTACTTC.

This chain connects TRBV7-3 to TRBJ2-1; possibly TRBD2 for D (6 bases). The length of the CDR3 is 14 residues. V lost 2 bases to trimming and J lost 4 bases, with 9 bases between them. Germline CDR1 is SGHTA and CDR2 is FQGTGA. In DNA, the CDR3 is TGTGCCAGCAGCTTATTGGGGAGGTACAATGAGCAGTTCTTC. Its protein is CASSLLGRYNEQFF. The variable domain in full, completed from reference TRBV7-3 and TRBJ2-1, reads GAGVSQTPSNKVTEKGKYVELRCDPISGHTALYWYRQSLGQGPEFLIYFQGTGAADDSGLPNDRFFAVRPEGSVSTLKIQRTERGDSAVYLCASSLLGRYNEQFFGPGTRLTVL.

This chain joins TRBV7-2 and TRBJ1-1, with D hard to call. V was cut by 1 base and J by 3 bases, with 6 bases left in between. The CDR3 has 13 amino acids. Germline CDR1 SGHTA, CDR2 FQGNSA. The CDR3 DNA reads TGTGCCAGCAGCTTAGAAAGGTACACTGAAGCTTTCTTT. Its translation: CASSLERYTEAFF.

There are many counts of this clonotype. The J gene is TRBJ2-7, the V gene TRBV12-3 or TRBV12-4; 8 bases fit TRBD1. V shed 5 bases and J 7 bases; nucleotides not matched to a gene: 10. The CDR3 runs 14 residues. In nucleotides, the CDR3 is TGTGCCAGCAGTAGACAGGGGTCCCAGGGGGAGCAGTACTTC. This codes for CASSRQGSQGEQYF.

This clonotype occurred a few times. The chain links TRBV15 to TRBJ1-3; D is uncertain. This CDR3 has 15 amino acids. With 9 bases removed from V and 0 bases from J, the gap between germline ends came to 15 bases. Germline loops: CDR1 LNHNV, CDR2 YYDKDF (reference sequence). The CDR3 sequence: CATSPRLDSGNTIYF. The CDR3 bases are TGTGCCACGAGCCCCAGGTTGGACTCTGGAAACACCATATATTTT.

This clonotype showed up just a few times. V usage is TRBV3-1 and J usage is TRBJ1-2; 10 nucleotides line up with TRBD1. The CDR3 is 13 amino acids. Germline CDR1 and CDR2: LGHDT and YNNKEL (reference sequence). The trim removed 3 bases at V and 6 bases at J, leaving 1 base unmatched. DNA for the CDR3: TGTGCCAGCAGCCAGACAGGGGGCGATGGCTACACCTTC. The encoded protein is CASSQTGGDGYTF.

This clonotype has a handful of counts. The rearrangement joins TRBV29-1 to TRBJ2-7; 9 positions agree with TRBD1. The V and J ends lost 4 bases and 3 bases, in that order; junction bases with no gene match: 10. This CDR3 has 15 amino acids. CDR1 and CDR2 from the germline V gene are SQVTM and ANQGSEA. The chain's CDR3 is CSVASGTGRFYEQYF. For the CDR3, the DNA is TGCAGCGTTGCCTCCGGGACAGGGCGATTCTACGAGCAGTACTTC.

The V call is TRBV20-1, the J call TRBJ1-2; D uncertain. Trimming left V 1 base short and J 10 bases short, with 13 bases between. The V gene's germline CDR1 is DFQATT and CDR2 SNEGSKA (reference sequence). This CDR3 has 12 amino acids. DNA for the CDR3: TGCAGTGCTAGAGGGCTCTCTCAAGCCTACACCTTC. It is translated as CSARGLSQAYTF.

The CDR3 loop is CASSLDRARGTEAFF. For the CDR3, the DNA is TGCGCCAGCAGCTTGGACAGGGCGAGAGGCACTGAAGCTTTCTTT. This chain links TRBV5-1 with TRBJ1-1, with TRBD1 as a possible D gene (6 bases). The CDR3 loop spans 15 amino acids. Germline V lookup: CDR1 SGHRS, CDR2 YFSETQ. Trimming cost V 0 bases and J 4 bases, with 13 bases left between them.

The J gene is TRBJ1-2, the V gene TRBV5-5; 8 bases align to TRBD1. CDR1 is SGHKS, CDR2 YYEKEE, per germline (reference sequence). Losses at the gene ends were 0 bases for V and 8 bases for J; bases not matched to a gene: 9. CDR3 length equals 15 residues. The CDR3 nucleotides are TGTGCCAGCAGCTTGGCTGGGCAGGGGGCGGGCGGCTACACCTTC. Translating it yields CASSLAGQGAGGYTF.

This clonotype showed up just a few times. The chain has TRBV3-1 and TRBJ2-1; 7 bases are shared with TRBD2. V dropped 3 bases and J dropped 4; count of bases not matched to a gene: 3. This CDR3 is built from 14 residues. Germline V lookup: CDR1 LGHDT, CDR2 YNNKEL (reference sequence). CDR3 coding DNA: TGTGCCAGCAGCCAGTCAGCGGGATACAATGAGCAGTTCTTC. This codes for CASSQSAGYNEQFF.

The V gene is TRBV20-1, the J gene TRBJ2-5, with a possible D match to TRBD1 (6 bases). This CDR3 has 14 residues. CDR1 is DFQATT, CDR2 SNEGSKA, per germline (reference sequence). V was pared by 6 bases and J by 1 base, with 15 bases between. In DNA, the CDR3 is TGCAGTGCCGGCTCTCGAGGGGGCCAAGAGACCCAGTACTTC. Translating gives CSAGSRGGQETQYF.

This chain joins TRBV6-6 and TRBJ2-3, with 9 bases that match TRBD1. This CDR3 has 15 amino acids. CDR1 MNHNY and CDR2 SVGAGI come from the germline V gene (reference sequence). With V trimmed by 4 bases and J by 5 bases, 7 bases remained unmatched. The CDR3 here is CASSSYRGRGDTQYF. The CDR3 DNA follows: TGTGCCAGCAGTTCTTACAGGGGGCGAGGAGATACGCAGTATTTT.

The V and J genes are TRBV19 and TRBJ2-3; no definite D call. The CDR3 is made up of 12 amino acids. Trimming removed 6 bases at V and 6 bases at J, with 10 bases between. CDR1 is LNHDA, CDR2 SQIVND, per germline (reference sequence). CDR3 residues: CASSPNSDTQYF. The CDR3, as DNA: TGTGCCAGTAGCCCAAATTCTGATACGCAGTATTTT.

The V and J genes are TRBV15 and TRBJ2-1, with D possibly being TRBD1 (6 bases). CDR3 length: 15 residues. Per the germline V gene, CDR1 is LNHNV and CDR2 is YYDKDF (reference sequence). V lost 2 bases and J lost 9, with 17 bases in between. The CDR3 bases are TGTGCCACCAGCAGATCATTGACAGGTTTGGCTGAGCAGTTCTTC. Translating it yields CATSRSLTGLAEQFF.

The count of this clonotype is one. The gene calls are TRBV10-3 and TRBJ1-4; 7 nucleotides match TRBD1. The germline V gene encodes CDR1 ENHRY and CDR2 SYGVKD. The CDR3 contains 15 residues. After removal of 10 bases from V and 5 bases from J, the junction contained 13 bases not matched to a gene. CDR3 nucleotide sequence: TGTGCCACCTCAAGCACTGGGACAGTCAATGAAAAACTGTTTTTT. It is translated as CATSSTGTVNEKLFF.

V gene TRBV12-3 or TRBV12-4 combines with J gene TRBJ2-7; the D gene is possibly TRBD1 (7 bases). The V gene lost 6 bases and the J gene lost 3 bases, with 18 bases spanning the gap. CDR3 length: 15 residues. Written as DNA, the CDR3 is TGTGCCAGCAGGCGGGGCCGGGACAGACACTACGAGCAGTACTTC. This gives the protein CASRRGRDRHYEQYF.

This clonotype was detected a few times. The chain joins TRBV20-1 to TRBJ2-2; D is unclear. This CDR3 is 14 amino acids long. V gave up 1 base and J gave up 0 bases, with 6 bases separating them. CDR1 is DFQATT, CDR2 SNEGSKA, per germline (reference sequence). The CDR3 DNA is TGCAGTGCTAGAGGACCATCGAACACCGGGGAGCTGTTTTTT. It encodes CSARGPSNTGELFF.

Only a few counts were recorded for this clonotype. This chain uses TRBV7-9 with TRBJ2-1; TRBD2 matches at 8 bases. The ends lost 4 bases at V and 0 bases at J; junction bases unmatched: 2. The CDR3 covers 15 residues. Germline V lookup: CDR1 SEHNR, CDR2 FQNEAQ (reference sequence). The CDR3 DNA is TGTGCCAGCAGCTCGGGACTAGACTCCTACAATGAGCAGTTCTTC. Its protein product is CASSSGLDSYNEQFF. The whole variable domain, filled in from reference TRBV7-9 and TRBJ2-1, reads DTGVSQNPRHKITKRGQNVTFRCDPISEHNRLYWYRQTLGQGPEFLTYFQNEAQLEKSRLLSDRFSAERPKGSFSTLEIQRTEQGDSAMYLCASSSGLDSYNEQFFGPGTRLTVL.

This clonotype appeared a few times. A much larger clonotype is one base distant, so this may be a read error. The chain recombines TRBV7-9 with TRBJ2-2; tentatively, D is TRBD1 (6 bases). Per the germline V gene, CDR1 is SEHNR and CDR2 is FQNEAQ (reference sequence). This CDR3 has 13 amino acids. The V and J ends lost 5 bases and 4 bases respectively, with 8 bases between them. In DNA, the CDR3 is TGTGCCAGCAGCCAGGACAGCACCGGGGAGCTGTTTTTT. Encoded protein: CASSQDSTGELFF.

V usage is TRBV12-3 or TRBV12-4 and J usage is TRBJ1-2; 8 bases agree with TRBD1. The length of the CDR3 is 14 residues. V lost 6 bases to trimming and J lost 4 bases; unmatched junction nucleotides: 7. The CDR3, as DNA: TGTGCCAGCAGCTCCTTCGACAGGGGCTATGGCTACACCTTC. It yields the protein CASSSFDRGYGYTF.

In this sample, this clonotype turned up a few times. This chain connects TRBV12-3 or TRBV12-4 to TRBJ1-2, with 8 bases fitting TRBD1. J was trimmed by 7 bases and V by 5 bases; bases with no gene match: 6. This CDR3 spans 13 amino acids. CDR3 nucleotides: TGTGCCAGCAGTCCAGGGGACAGGCGTGGCTACACCTTC. This translates into CASSPGDRRGYTF.